Listed below are T cell receptor beta chains from one sample, sequenced in a study of PD-L1 blockade in urothelial cancer. Sequenced by immunoSEQ multiplex PCR; TCRdb stores in-frame clones only, minus some. The data contain under 20,000 clones, approximately 90% of them seen just once; the ten biggest clones take up over 9.5%. Source: PBMCs, taken around atezolizumab (anti-PD-L1) treatment. The receptor set was obtained from a man in his 70s with urothelial cancer. CDR3s include the opening cysteine and the closing phenylalanine or tryptophan. A D gene is named only where the DNA matches it firmly. Clone size is stated in some rows and not others, as once, few, many or a class when expanded.

>TRBJ1-5|TRBV15|-|-
CATSTSGGLGANQPQHF
TGTGCCACCAGCACCTCCGGGGGATTAGGGGCCAATCAGCCCCAGCATTTT
>TRBJ1-6|TRBV25-1|-|-
CASSEGQPRSALHF
TGTGCCAGCAGTGAAGGACAGCCGCGGTCAGCCCTCCACTTT
>TRBJ2-7|TRBV5-1|TRBD1|-
CASSWGTGGEQYF
TGCGCCAGCAGCTGGGGGACAGGTGGCGAGCAGTACTTC
>TRBJ1-5|TRBV4-2|-|-
CASSQGPGVRSNQPQHF
TGTGCCAGCAGCCAAGGACCAGGGGTCCGTAGCAATCAGCCCCAGCATTTT
>TRBJ2-3|TRBV19|TRBD2|-
CASRWGGDTQYF
TGTGCCAGTAGATGGGGGGGAGATACGCAGTATTTT
>TRBJ1-2|TRBV11-2|-|-
CASRSLPGSQFNNYGYTF
TGTGCCAGCAGATCGCTTCCTGGCTCCCAGTTCAACAACTATGGCTACACCTTC
>TRBJ2-7|TRBV6-1|-|-
CASRRDSSYEQYF
TGTGCCAGCAGGCGGGACAGTTCCTACGAGCAGTACTTC
>TRBJ2-1|TRBV14|-|-
CASSPVRGTYNEQFF
TGTGCCAGCAGCCCCGTACGGGGTACCTACAATGAGCAGTTCTTC
>TRBJ2-1|TRBV4-1|-|-
CASSHSTPRDNEQFF
TGCGCCAGCAGCCATTCCACTCCCAGGGACAATGAGCAGTTCTTC
>TRBJ1-2|TRBV6-4|-|-
CASSDSMSEEAEYGYTF
TGTGCCAGCAGTGACTCGATGTCAGAAGAGGCCGAATATGGCTACACCTTC
>TRBJ2-2|TRBV27|-|-
CATHTANTGELFF
TGTGCCACCCATACAGCGAACACCGGGGAGCTGTTTTTT
>TRBJ2-3|TRBV5-1|-|once
CASSTGQPTDTQYF
TGCGCCAGCAGCACAGGACAGCCCACAGATACGCAGTATTTT
>TRBJ2-3|TRBV20-1|-|medium-sized
CSVVSDTQYF
TGCAGTGTAGTTTCAGATACGCAGTATTTT
>TRBJ1-6|TRBV10-3|-|-
CAITDKWNSPLHF
TGTGCCATCACCGACAAGTGGAATTCACCCCTCCACTTT
>TRBJ1-6|TRBV27|-|once
CASRRAGGNSPLHF
TGTGCCAGCAGGCGTGCGGGGGGGAATTCACCCCTCCACTTT
>TRBJ1-1|TRBV7-9|-|-
CASSLEQWAFF
TGTGCCAGCAGCCTGGAACAGTGGGCTTTCTTT
>TRBJ2-3|TRBV28|TRBD2|-
CASSSKAGGPTQYF
TGTGCCAGCAGTTCCAAAGCGGGGGGGCCTACGCAGTATTTT
>TRBJ2-1|TRBV9|-|-
CASSPIDGQGSNEQFF
TGTGCCAGCAGCCCCATCGACGGGCAGGGGAGCAATGAGCAGTTCTTC
>TRBJ1-1|TRBV6-1|TRBD1|-
CASSRTGGLWAEAFF
TGTGCCAGCAGTAGGACAGGGGGTCTGTGGGCTGAAGCTTTCTTT
>TRBJ2-5|TRBV5-4|TRBD1|-
CASSSRTGFETQYF
TGTGCCAGCAGCTCCCGGACAGGGTTCGAGACCCAGTACTTC
>TRBJ1-1|TRBV6-4|-|-
CASSTSGGTEAFF
TGTGCCAGCAGTACCTCGGGGGGCACTGAAGCTTTCTTT
>TRBJ2-7|TRBV5-4|-|-
CASSLDNDEQYF
TGTGCCAGCAGCTTGGACAACGACGAGCAGTACTTC
>TRBJ1-1|TRBV10-3|-|-
CAISESRQNTEAFF
TGTGCCATCAGTGAGTCAAGACAGAACACTGAAGCTTTCTTT
>TRBJ2-1|TRBV5-4|-|-
CASSSALGDNEQFF
TGTGCCAGCAGCTCGGCACTGGGAGACAATGAGCAGTTCTTC
>TRBJ1-5|TRBV27|TRBD1|-
CASSHRGDQPQHF
TGTGCCAGCAGTCACAGGGGTGATCAGCCCCAGCATTTT
>TRBJ1-2|TRBV28|-|-
CASSNPVAGKGYTF
TGTGCCAGCAGCAACCCGGTGGCAGGGAAGGGCTACACCTTC
>TRBJ2-1|TRBV6-1|-|-
CASSEGNAAGNEQFF
TGTGCCAGCAGTGAGGGCAATGCGGCGGGGAATGAGCAGTTCTTC
>TRBJ2-7|TRBV27|TRBD2|-
CASSPSGGESEQYF
TGTGCCAGCAGTCCCAGCGGGGGGGAGAGCGAGCAGTACTTC
>TRBJ2-1|TRBV10-2|TRBD1|few
CATRWDRGDEQFF
TGCGCCACCCGCTGGGACAGGGGCGATGAGCAGTTCTTC
>TRBJ2-7|TRBV5-4|-|-
CASSGPGYVSYEQYF
TGTGCCAGCAGCGGACCGGGATACGTTTCCTACGAGCAGTACTTC
>TRBJ2-7|TRBV6-1|TRBD1|-
CASSDGQALSYEQYF
TGTGCCAGCAGTGATGGACAGGCCCTCTCCTACGAGCAGTACTTC
>TRBJ1-5|TRBV12-5|-|-
CASGLALLGTVQQPQHF
TGTGCTAGTGGTTTGGCACTATTAGGCACGGTTCAACAGCCCCAGCATTTT
>TRBJ2-7|TRBV5-1|TRBD1|-
CASSWTGGNYEQYF
TGCGCCAGCAGCTGGACAGGGGGGAACTACGAGCAGTACTTC
>TRBJ1-4|TRBV19|TRBD1|-
CASRSDGTGREKLFF
TGTGCCAGTAGGAGCGACGGGACAGGCAGGGAAAAACTGTTTTTT
>TRBJ1-1|TRBV5-1|-|-
CASGDTSEAFF
TGCGCCAGTGGGGACACCTCTGAAGCTTTCTTT
>TRBJ1-4|TRBV19|TRBD1|-
CASATTGATEKLFF
TGTGCCAGTGCCACGACAGGGGCGACAGAAAAACTGTTTTTT
>TRBJ1-2|TRBV28|-|-
CASSYRVYGYTF
TGTGCCAGCAGTTACAGGGTCTATGGCTACACCTTC
>TRBJ1-5|TRBV30|-|-
CAWSSFGEPQHF
TGTGCCTGGAGTAGCTTCGGGGAGCCCCAGCATTTT
>TRBJ1-4|TRBV15|TRBD1|-
CATNPGQGVEKLFF
TGTGCCACCAACCCGGGACAGGGAGTCGAAAAACTGTTTTTT
>TRBJ1-1|TRBV12-5|-|-
CASGRGLAGEAFF
TGTGCTAGTGGCCGCGGCCTAGCCGGTGAAGCTTTCTTT